Detailed here is one T cell receptor beta chain. Its antigen is unidentified. These data are taken from a study of T cells expressing NK-cell markers. Study-level background: Sorted CD3+CD56-NKG2C+, CD3+CD56+NKG2C+ and CD3+CD56+NKG2C- T cells supplied the TCR beta repertoires. Most of the eight sequenced donors tested HCMV-seropositive; one tested seronegative. Study observations and caveats: NKG2C+ dominant clonotypes from over 5 donors made up about 1.0-7.5% of CD8+ T cells.

Generation of TCR beta cDNA was performed by 5'RACE template switching incorporating UMIs. Reanalyzing the 5' RACE reads, TCRdb keeps one entry per CDR3 protein, without DNA. Seen in this sample are 400,000 to 500,000 distinct CDR3 sequences; the ten most common clones hold approximately 7%. The germline gives CDR1 SGHTA, CDR2 FQGNSA. This CDR3 spans 16 amino acids. This receptor was obtained from a woman aged 18 to 75 in good health. Sample: blood T cells: a sorted CD56 or NKG2C T cell subset, CD4+ or CD8+ T cells, or bulk PBMC T cells (not recorded which). The chain couples TRBV7-2 to TRBJ2-1; TCRdb's D gene call, TRBD2, goes unchecked for lack of DNA. CDR3 residues: CASSLRIAGGRGEQFF.